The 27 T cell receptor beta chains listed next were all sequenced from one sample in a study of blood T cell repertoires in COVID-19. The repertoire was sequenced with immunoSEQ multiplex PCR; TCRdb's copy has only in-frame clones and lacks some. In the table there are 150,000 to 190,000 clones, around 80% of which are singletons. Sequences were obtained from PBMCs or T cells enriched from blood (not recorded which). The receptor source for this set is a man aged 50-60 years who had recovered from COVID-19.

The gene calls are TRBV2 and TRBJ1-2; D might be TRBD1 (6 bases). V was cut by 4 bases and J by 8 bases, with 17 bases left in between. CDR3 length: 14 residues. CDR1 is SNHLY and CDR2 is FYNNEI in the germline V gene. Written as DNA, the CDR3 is TGTGCCAGCAGTGTTTCGGGACATAGGGGCGGCTACACCTTC. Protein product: CASSVSGHRGGYTF.

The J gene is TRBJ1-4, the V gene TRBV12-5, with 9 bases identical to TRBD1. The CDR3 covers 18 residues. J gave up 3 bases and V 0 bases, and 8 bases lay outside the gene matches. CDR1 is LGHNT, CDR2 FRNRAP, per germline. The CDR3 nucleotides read TGTGCTAGTGGTTTGGTCGGAACAGGGGGCGCCGCTAATGAAAAACTGTTTTTT. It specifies CASGLVGTGGAANEKLFF.

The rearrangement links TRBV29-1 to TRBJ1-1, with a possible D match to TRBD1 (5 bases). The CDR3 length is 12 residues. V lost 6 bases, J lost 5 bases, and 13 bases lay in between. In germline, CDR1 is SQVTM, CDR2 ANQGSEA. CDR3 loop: CSVAGLGTEAFF. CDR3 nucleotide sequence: TGCAGCGTCGCAGGGTTAGGGACTGAAGCTTTCTTT.

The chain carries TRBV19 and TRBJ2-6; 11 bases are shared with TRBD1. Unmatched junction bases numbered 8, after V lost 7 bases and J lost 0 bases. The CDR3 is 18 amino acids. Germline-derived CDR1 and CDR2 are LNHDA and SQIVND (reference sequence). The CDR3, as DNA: TGTGCCAGTACCCCAGGACAGGGGGCCCACTCTGGGGCCAACGTCCTGACTTTC. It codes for CASTPGQGAHSGANVLTF.

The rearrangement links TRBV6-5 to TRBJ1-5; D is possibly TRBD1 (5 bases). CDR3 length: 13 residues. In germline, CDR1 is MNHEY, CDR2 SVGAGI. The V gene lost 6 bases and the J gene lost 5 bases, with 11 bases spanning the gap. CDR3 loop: CASSGQVDQPQHF. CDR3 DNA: TGTGCCAGCAGCGGACAAGTGGATCAGCCCCAGCATTTT.

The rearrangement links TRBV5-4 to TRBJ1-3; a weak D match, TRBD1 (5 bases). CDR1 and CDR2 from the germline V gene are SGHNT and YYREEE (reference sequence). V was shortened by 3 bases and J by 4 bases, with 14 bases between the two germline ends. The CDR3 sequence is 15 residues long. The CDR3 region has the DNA TGTGCCAGCAGCTCCTCAGGGAATAGAGGAAACACCATATATTTT. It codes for CASSSSGNRGNTIYF.

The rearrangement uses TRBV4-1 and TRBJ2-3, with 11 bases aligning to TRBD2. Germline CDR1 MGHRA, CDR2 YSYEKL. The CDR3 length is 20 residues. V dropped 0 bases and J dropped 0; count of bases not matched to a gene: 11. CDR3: CASSQDLPSSGGPSTDTQYF. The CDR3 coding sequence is TGCGCCAGCAGCCAAGATCTCCCGTCTAGCGGGGGGCCGAGCACAGATACGCAGTATTTT.

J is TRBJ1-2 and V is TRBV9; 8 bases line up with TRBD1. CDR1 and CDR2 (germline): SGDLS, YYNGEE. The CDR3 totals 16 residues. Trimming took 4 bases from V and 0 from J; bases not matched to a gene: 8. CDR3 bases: TGTGCCAGCAGCACTTGGGACAGGCCCTCTAACTATGGCTACACCTTC. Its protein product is CASSTWDRPSNYGYTF.

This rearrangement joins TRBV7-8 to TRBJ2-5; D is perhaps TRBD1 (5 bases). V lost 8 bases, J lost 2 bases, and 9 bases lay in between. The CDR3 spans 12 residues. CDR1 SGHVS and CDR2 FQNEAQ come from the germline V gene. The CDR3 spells CASGAQQETQYF. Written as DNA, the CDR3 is TGTGCCAGCGGGGCCCAACAAGAGACCCAGTACTTC.

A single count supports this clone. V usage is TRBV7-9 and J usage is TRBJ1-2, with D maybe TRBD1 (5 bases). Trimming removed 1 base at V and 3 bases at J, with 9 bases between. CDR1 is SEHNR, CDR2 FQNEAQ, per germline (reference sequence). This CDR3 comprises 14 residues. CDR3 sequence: CASSLVPRDYGYTF. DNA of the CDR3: TGTGCCAGCAGCTTAGTCCCCAGGGACTATGGCTACACCTTC. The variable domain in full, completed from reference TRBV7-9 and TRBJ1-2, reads DTGVSQNPRHKITKRGQNVTFRCDPISEHNRLYWYRQTLGQGPEFLTYFQNEAQLEKSRLLSDRFSAERPKGSFSTLEIQRTEQGDSAMYLCASSLVPRDYGYTFGSGTRLTVV.

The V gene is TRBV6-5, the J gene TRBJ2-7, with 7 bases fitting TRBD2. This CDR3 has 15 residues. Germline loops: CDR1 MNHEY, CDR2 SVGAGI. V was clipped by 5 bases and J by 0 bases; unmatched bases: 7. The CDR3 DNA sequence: TGTGCCAGCAGTCCCCGGCGGGGGAGCTCCTACGAGCAGTACTTC. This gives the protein CASSPRRGSSYEQYF.

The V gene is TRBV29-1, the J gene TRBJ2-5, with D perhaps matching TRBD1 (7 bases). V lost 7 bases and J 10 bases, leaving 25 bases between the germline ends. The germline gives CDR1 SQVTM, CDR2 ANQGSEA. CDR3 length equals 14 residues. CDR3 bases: TGCAGCGGAGGGGGACAGCCGTGGGACGGGGGCCAGTACTTC. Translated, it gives CSGGGQPWDGGQYF.

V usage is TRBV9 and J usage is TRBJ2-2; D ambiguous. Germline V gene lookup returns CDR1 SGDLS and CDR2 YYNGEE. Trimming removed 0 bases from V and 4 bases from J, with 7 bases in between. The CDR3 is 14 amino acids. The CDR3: CASSVVVRTGELFF. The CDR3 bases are TGTGCCAGCAGCGTAGTTGTGCGCACCGGGGAGCTGTTTTTT.

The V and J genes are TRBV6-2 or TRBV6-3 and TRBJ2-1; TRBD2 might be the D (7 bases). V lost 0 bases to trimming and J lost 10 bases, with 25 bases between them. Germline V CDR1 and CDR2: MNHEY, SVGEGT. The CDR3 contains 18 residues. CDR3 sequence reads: CASSYSRFGLGGGGEQFF. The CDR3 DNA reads TGTGCCAGCAGTTACTCGAGATTCGGACTAGGGGGGGGAGGGGAGCAGTTCTTC.

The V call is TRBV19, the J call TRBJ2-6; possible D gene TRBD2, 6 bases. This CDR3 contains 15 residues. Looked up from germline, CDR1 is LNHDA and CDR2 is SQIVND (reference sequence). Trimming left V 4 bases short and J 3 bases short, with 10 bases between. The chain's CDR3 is CASSTGGNGANVLTF. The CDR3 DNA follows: TGTGCCAGTAGTACCGGGGGTAATGGGGCCAACGTCCTGACTTTC.

The DNA of the CDR3 is TGTGCCAGCACCCTAGGTGGGCCCCAGCATTTT. Amino acids: CASTLGGPQHF. The genes are TRBV6-5 and TRBJ1-5; no definite D call. The germline V gene encodes CDR1 MNHEY and CDR2 SVGAGI. Trimming cost V 7 bases and J 9 bases, with 10 bases left between them. The CDR3 totals 11 residues.

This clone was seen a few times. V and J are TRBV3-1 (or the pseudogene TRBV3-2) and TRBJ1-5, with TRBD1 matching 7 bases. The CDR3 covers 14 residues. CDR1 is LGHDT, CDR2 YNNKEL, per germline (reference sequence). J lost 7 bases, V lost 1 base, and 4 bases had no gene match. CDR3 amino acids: CASSQGTGAQPQHF. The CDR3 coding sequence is TGTGCCAGCAGCCAAGGGACAGGAGCACAGCCCCAGCATTTT.

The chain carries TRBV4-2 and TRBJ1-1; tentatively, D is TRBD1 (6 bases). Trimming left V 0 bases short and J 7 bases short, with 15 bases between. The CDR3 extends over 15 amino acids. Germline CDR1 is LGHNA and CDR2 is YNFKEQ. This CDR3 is CASSQDQNREREAFF. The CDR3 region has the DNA TGTGCCAGCAGCCAAGATCAGAACAGGGAGCGTGAAGCTTTCTTT.

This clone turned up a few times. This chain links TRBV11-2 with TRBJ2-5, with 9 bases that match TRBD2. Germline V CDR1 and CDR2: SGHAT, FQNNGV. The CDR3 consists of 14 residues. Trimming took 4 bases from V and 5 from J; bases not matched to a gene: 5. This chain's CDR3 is CASSSSGAKETQYF. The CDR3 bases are TGTGCCAGCAGCTCTAGCGGGGCGAAGGAGACCCAGTACTTC. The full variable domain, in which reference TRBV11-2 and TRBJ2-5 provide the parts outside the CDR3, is EAGVAQSPRYKIIEKRQSVAFWCNPISGHATLYWYQQILGQGPKLLIQFQNNGVVDDSQLPKDRFSAERLKGVDSTLKIQPAKLEDSAVYLCASSSSGAKETQYFGPGTRLLVL.

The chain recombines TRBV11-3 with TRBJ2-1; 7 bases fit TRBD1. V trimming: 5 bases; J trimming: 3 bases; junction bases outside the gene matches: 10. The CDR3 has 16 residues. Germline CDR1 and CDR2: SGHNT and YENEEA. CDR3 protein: CASSPTGTEFYNEQFF. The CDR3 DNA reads TGTGCCAGCAGCCCGACCGGGACAGAATTCTACAATGAGCAGTTCTTC.

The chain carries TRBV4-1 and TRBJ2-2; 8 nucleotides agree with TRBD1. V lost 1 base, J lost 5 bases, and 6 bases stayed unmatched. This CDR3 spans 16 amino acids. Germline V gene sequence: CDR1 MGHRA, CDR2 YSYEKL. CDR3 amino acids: CASSQVLTGGTGELFF. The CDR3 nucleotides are TGCGCCAGCAGCCAAGTGCTAACAGGGGGAACCGGGGAGCTGTTTTTT.

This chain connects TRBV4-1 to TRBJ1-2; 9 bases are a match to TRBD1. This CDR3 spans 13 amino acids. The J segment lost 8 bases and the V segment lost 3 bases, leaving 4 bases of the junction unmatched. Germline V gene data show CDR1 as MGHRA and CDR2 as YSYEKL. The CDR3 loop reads CASSQGQGYGYTF. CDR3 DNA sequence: TGCGCCAGCAGCCAGGGACAGGGTTACGGCTACACCTTC.

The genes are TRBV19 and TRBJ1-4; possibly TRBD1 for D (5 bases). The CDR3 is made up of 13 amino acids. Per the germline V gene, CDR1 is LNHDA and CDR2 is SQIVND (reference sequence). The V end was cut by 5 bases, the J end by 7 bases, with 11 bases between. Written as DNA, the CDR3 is TGTGCCAGTAGTCCCCCCAGGGTTGAAAAACTGTTTTTT. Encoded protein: CASSPPRVEKLFF.

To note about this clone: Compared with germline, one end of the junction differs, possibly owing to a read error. The CDR3 spells CASSLSPWGPSEQYF. The CDR3 bases are TGTGCCAGCAGCTTATCCCCCTGGGGGCCCTCTGAGCAGTACTTC. The rearrangement joins TRBV27 to TRBJ2-7; D perhaps matches TRBD1 (6 bases). This CDR3 spans 15 amino acids. Germline V CDR1 and CDR2: MNHEY, SMNVEV (reference sequence).

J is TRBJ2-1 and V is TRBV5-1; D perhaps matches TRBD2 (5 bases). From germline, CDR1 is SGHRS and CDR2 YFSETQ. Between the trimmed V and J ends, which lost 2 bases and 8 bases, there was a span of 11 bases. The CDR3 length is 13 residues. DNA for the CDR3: TGCGCCAGCAGCTTCCGGGGAGTGGATGAGCAGTTCTTC. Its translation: CASSFRGVDEQFF.

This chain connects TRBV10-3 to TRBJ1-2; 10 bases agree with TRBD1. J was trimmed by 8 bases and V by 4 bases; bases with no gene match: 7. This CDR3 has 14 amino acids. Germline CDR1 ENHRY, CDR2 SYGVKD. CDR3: CAISVRGTGEGYTF. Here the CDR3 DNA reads TGTGCCATCAGTGTAAGGGGGACAGGGGAAGGCTACACCTTC.

The CDR3 reads CASSFGLGGSGRGGNYGYTF. The DNA of the CDR3 is TGTGCCAGCAGCTTTGGATTAGGAGGTTCGGGGCGAGGGGGAAACTATGGCTACACCTTC. The chain recombines TRBV2 with TRBJ1-2; possible D gene TRBD1, 6 bases. CDR3 length equals 20 residues. Looked up from germline, CDR1 is SNHLY and CDR2 is FYNNEI. V lost 6 bases to trimming and J lost 2 bases, with 31 bases between them.